The 23 T cell receptor beta chains below all came from one sample that was sequenced in a study of early T cells in non-severe SARS-CoV-2 infection (dated by TCRdb to the early 2020s). The library was prepared using 5' RACE. TCRdb lists the instrument as NextSeq 500. Clones were called with MiXCR by TCRdb after fastp trimmed the public reads at Q25, and only in-frame beta chains were retained. Entries are consolidated by CDR3 protein sequence, retaining the most common genes and DNA. The table for this sample lists around 29,000 distinct CDR3 sequences; less than 10% of them were counted only once. Of the sample, approximately 15% falls within the top ten clones. Sequencing was carried out using whole blood. The receptors stem from an adult who was a healthcare worker with PCR-confirmed SARS-CoV-2 infection or an uninfected control (not recorded which).

V and J are TRBV7-9 and TRBJ1-5, with 8 bases lining up with TRBD1. Germline-derived CDR1 and CDR2 are SEHNR and FQNEAQ (reference sequence). V trimming: 5 bases; J trimming: 2 bases; junction bases outside the gene matches: 5. The CDR3 is 15 residues long. The CDR3 region is CASSLGTGRNQPQHF. As DNA, the CDR3 is TGTGCCAGCAGCCTAGGGACAGGTCGCAATCAGCCCCAGCATTTT.

The sample holds a few counts of this clonotype. One junction end disagrees with the germline gene, perhaps due to a read error. The rearrangement uses TRBV29-1 and TRBJ1-1, with D uncertain. Per the germline V gene, CDR1 is SQVTM and CDR2 is ANQGSEA. The CDR3 sequence is 12 residues long. This CDR3 is CSVEDHRPEAFF. The DNA for the CDR3 is TGCAGCGTTGAGGATCACCGACCTGAGGCTTTCTTT.

This clonotype was picked up many times. The chain uses TRBV27 and TRBJ1-6, with a possible D match to TRBD1 (5 bases). Germline CDR1 is MNHEY and CDR2 is SMNVEV (reference sequence). Trimming removed 8 bases from V and 2 bases from J, with 7 bases in between. This CDR3 has 13 amino acids. The CDR3 region is CASLGAYNSPLHF. CDR3 DNA sequence: TGTGCCAGCTTAGGGGCCTATAATTCACCCCTCCACTTT.

This clonotype was picked up many times. The chain has TRBV27 and TRBJ2-3, with a possible D match to TRBD2 (7 bases). Germline CDR1 reads MNHEY; CDR2 reads SMNVEV (reference sequence). Between the trimmed V and J ends, which lost 6 bases and 4 bases, there was a span of 17 bases. The CDR3 sequence is 15 residues long. The CDR3 region is CASSRRGGGPDTQYF. CDR3 DNA sequence: TGTGCCAGCAGCCGGAGAGGGGGAGGGCCAGATACGCAGTATTTT.

V and J are TRBV12-3 or TRBV12-4 and TRBJ1-6; D unresolved. This CDR3 has 14 residues. Trimming cost V 0 bases and J 10 bases, with 10 bases left between them. This CDR3 is CASSLAWEGSPLHF. DNA of the CDR3: TGTGCCAGCAGTTTAGCCTGGGAAGGGTCACCCCTCCACTTT.

This clonotype appeared many times. The chain employs TRBV18 and TRBJ2-7; the D gene is possibly TRBD2 (5 bases). CDR1 and CDR2 from the germline V gene are KGHSH and LQKENI. The CDR3 extends over 12 amino acids. V was shortened by 6 bases and J by 1 base, with 7 bases between the two germline ends. The CDR3 DNA reads as TGTGCCAGCTCGGAGGCGTCCTACGAGCAGTACTTC. The encoded protein is CASSEASYEQYF. Full variable domain (missing parts from reference TRBV18 and TRBJ2-7): NAGVMQNPRHLVRRRGQEARLRCSPMKGHSHVYWYRQLPEEGLKFMVYLQKENIIDESGMPKERFSAEFPKEGPSILRIQQVVRGDSAAYFCASSEASYEQYFGPGTRLTVT.

This clonotype was seen ten or more times. The genes are TRBV12-3 or TRBV12-4 and TRBJ1-6; D is uncertain. The CDR3 is 16 amino acids. Trimming shortened V by 0 bases and J by 4 bases, and 10 bases separated the two germline ends. CDR3 sequence (DNA): TGTGCCAGCAGTTTAGCAGGTTTTTCGTATAATTCACCCCTCCACTTT. Protein product: CASSLAGFSYNSPLHF.

This clonotype came up a few times. The genes are TRBV18 and TRBJ2-3; no definite D call. V was clipped by 3 bases and J by 1 base, with 5 bases between them. The CDR3 contains 13 residues. Germline-derived CDR1 and CDR2 are KGHSH and LQKENI. The CDR3 DNA reads TGTGCCAGCTCACCTGGGCGCACAGATACGCAGTATTTT. Its protein product is CASSPGRTDTQYF. Looking up the rest from reference TRBV18 and TRBJ2-3 gives the full variable domain: NAGVMQNPRHLVRRRGQEARLRCSPMKGHSHVYWYRQLPEEGLKFMVYLQKENIIDESGMPKERFSAEFPKEGPSILRIQQVVRGDSAAYFCASSPGRTDTQYFGPGTRLTVL.

This clonotype was counted ten times or more. A junction end diverges from the germline sequence, so it may reflect a read error. The chain employs TRBV7-7 and TRBJ1-1; D remains unclear. This CDR3 region has 13 residues. Germline V gene data show CDR1 as SSHAT and CDR2 as FNYEAQ (reference sequence). CDR3 region: CASSLSKNTEAFF. As DNA, the CDR3 is TGTGCTAGCAGCCTGTCCAAGAACACTGAAGCTTTCTTT.

The J gene is TRBJ2-2, the V gene TRBV4-2, with 7 bases fitting TRBD2. V dropped 1 base and J dropped 4; count of bases not matched to a gene: 3. Germline V gives CDR1 LGHNA, CDR2 YNFKEQ. The CDR3 length is 15 residues. CDR3 loop: CASSQGAGPTGELFF. The CDR3 coding sequence is TGTGCCAGCAGCCAAGGAGCGGGGCCCACCGGGGAGCTGTTTTTT.

Here the CDR3 reads CASSRRGIHTDTQYF. The CDR3 coding sequence is TGTGCCAGCAGCCGCAGGGGGATCCACACAGATACGCAGTATTTT. The chain links TRBV12-3 or TRBV12-4 to TRBJ2-3, with 7 bases aligning to TRBD1. Trimming at V came to 6 bases and at J to 2 bases, leaving 8 bases not matched to a gene. CDR3 length: 15 amino acids.

The chain has TRBV5-1 and TRBJ2-7; 9 nucleotides line up with TRBD1. This CDR3 is 13 amino acids long. V shed 4 bases, J shed 3 bases, and the junction held 2 bases outside the gene matches. Germline CDR1 and CDR2: SGHRS and YFSETQ. For the CDR3, the DNA is TGCGCCAGCAGCCGGGACAGGGTCTACGAGCAGTACTTC. The encoded protein is CASSRDRVYEQYF. Drawing the rest from reference TRBV5-1 and TRBJ2-7, the complete variable domain is KAGVTQTPRYLIKTRGQQVTLSCSPISGHRSVSWYQQTPGQGLQFLFEYFSETQRNKGNFPGRFSGRQFSNSRSEMNVSTLELGDSALYLCASSRDRVYEQYFGPGTRLTVT.

This chain connects TRBV4-2 to TRBJ2-5; no clear D. The V gene lost 3 bases and the J gene lost 6 bases, with 5 bases spanning the gap. This CDR3 spans 11 amino acids. Germline values: CDR1 LGHNA, CDR2 YNFKEQ. CDR3 protein: CASSQGKTQYF. The CDR3 bases are TGTGCCAGCAGCCAGGGGAAGACCCAGTACTTC.

V gene TRBV10-3 combines with J gene TRBJ1-2, with D unclear. V dropped 8 bases and J dropped 4 bases, with 8 bases sitting between them. This CDR3 has 11 residues. Germline V gene lookup returns CDR1 ENHRY and CDR2 SYGVKD. CDR3 region: CAIGGIYGYTF. The CDR3 DNA reads as TGTGCCATCGGAGGGATCTATGGCTACACCTTC.

This clonotype was seen repeatedly, ten times or more. The chain couples TRBV29-1 to TRBJ2-5, with a possible D match to TRBD2 (5 bases). V lost 3 bases and J lost 1, with 12 bases in between. CDR1 SQVTM and CDR2 ANQGSEA come from the germline V gene. This CDR3 has 14 residues. Here the CDR3 reads CSVEDQRIQETQYF. The CDR3 DNA reads as TGCAGCGTTGAGGACCAGCGGATCCAAGAGACCCAGTACTTC.

The sample holds many counts of this clonotype. V and J are TRBV20-1 and TRBJ2-5; TRBD2 agrees at 10 bases. This CDR3 is 16 amino acids long. Germline V gene lookup returns CDR1 DFQATT and CDR2 SNEGSKA (reference sequence). Trimming removed 1 base from V and 1 base from J; junction bases left unmatched: 6. The CDR3 nucleotides read TGCAGTGCTAGAGTATGGCTAGCGGGGGCCCAAGAGACCCAGTACTTC. The encoded protein is CSARVWLAGAQETQYF.

This clonotype showed up just a few times. The chain joins TRBV10-1 to TRBJ1-1, with D uncertain. The CDR3 runs 13 residues. Deletions cut 5 bases from V and 1 base from J, with 8 bases between. Germline V lookup: CDR1 WNHNN, CDR2 SYGVQD (reference sequence). CDR3 sequence reads: CASSRTPNTEAFF. The CDR3 DNA reads as TGCGCCAGCAGTCGGACCCCGAACACTGAAGCTTTCTTT.

The gene calls are TRBV7-9 and TRBJ2-7; 10 bases agree with TRBD2. J gave up 2 bases and V 5 bases, and 0 bases lay outside the gene matches. Per germline, CDR1 SEHNR and CDR2 FQNEAQ (reference sequence). The CDR3 sequence is 13 residues long. The CDR3 spells CASSTSGAYEQYF. The DNA for the CDR3 is TGTGCCAGCAGCACTAGCGGGGCCTACGAGCAGTACTTC.

This clonotype was recorded at least ten times. V and J are TRBV14 and TRBJ2-2; the match to TRBD2 covers 9 bases. CDR1 and CDR2 from the germline V gene are SGHDN and FVKESK. The V and J ends lost 4 bases and 6 bases, in that order; junction bases with no gene match: 3. The CDR3 sequence is 14 residues long. CDR3 sequence: CASSRGLAPGELFF. CDR3 nucleotides: TGTGCCAGCAGCCGGGGACTAGCTCCCGGGGAGCTGTTTTTT.

The table lists this clonotype with many counts. The V gene is TRBV19, the J gene TRBJ1-4; D remains unclear. Per the germline V gene, CDR1 is LNHDA and CDR2 is SQIVND (reference sequence). This CDR3 contains 12 residues. Trimming shortened V by 5 bases and J by 8 bases, and 9 bases separated the two germline ends. The CDR3 region has the DNA TGTGCCAGTAGTCGGCCTGCGGAAAAACTGTTTTTT. Protein: CASSRPAEKLFF. The whole variable domain, filled in from reference TRBV19 and TRBJ1-4, reads DGGITQSPKYLFRKEGQNVTLSCEQNLNHDAMYWYRQDPGQGLRLIYYSQIVNDFQKGDIAEGYSVSREKKESFPLTVTSAQKNPTAFYLCASSRPAEKLFFGSGTQLSVL.

This clonotype has just a few counts. The J gene is TRBJ2-4, the V gene TRBV12-3 or TRBV12-4; D remains ambiguous. The V and J ends lost 7 bases and 0 bases respectively, with 19 bases between them. CDR3 length: 17 residues. The CDR3 protein is CASTKIGGLLAKNIQYF. The CDR3 DNA follows: TGTGCCAGCACCAAAATCGGCGGATTACTAGCCAAAAACATTCAGTACTTC.

This clonotype was picked up many times. The rearrangement joins TRBV9 to TRBJ2-1; 8 nucleotides line up with TRBD2. CDR3 length: 15 residues. CDR1 is SGDLS, CDR2 YYNGEE, per germline. After removal of 4 bases from V and 7 bases from J, the junction contained 10 bases not matched to a gene. CDR3 coding DNA: TGTGCCAGCAGCCCCCCGGGACTAGATGGTAATGAGCAGTTCTTC. This codes for CASSPPGLDGNEQFF.

The chain combines TRBV5-1 with TRBJ2-7; either TRBD1 or TRBD2 may supply D (5 bases each). The length of the CDR3 is 15 residues. Trimming took off 1 base at V and 0 bases at J, with 11 bases between the two ends. Germline CDR1 reads SGHRS; CDR2 reads YFSETQ. The CDR3 sequence: CASSLLRDPSYEQYF. The DNA of the CDR3 is TGCGCCAGCAGCTTGCTCCGGGACCCCTCCTACGAGCAGTACTTC.